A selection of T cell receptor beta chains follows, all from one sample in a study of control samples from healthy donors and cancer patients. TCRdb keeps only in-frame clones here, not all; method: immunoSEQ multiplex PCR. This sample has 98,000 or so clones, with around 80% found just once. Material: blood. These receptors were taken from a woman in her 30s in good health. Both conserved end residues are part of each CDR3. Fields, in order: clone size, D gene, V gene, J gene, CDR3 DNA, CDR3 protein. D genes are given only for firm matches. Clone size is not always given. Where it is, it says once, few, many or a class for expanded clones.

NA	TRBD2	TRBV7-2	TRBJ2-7	TGTGCCAGCAGCTTAGCGCCCGCTAGCGGGGGGCCCAGGAAGCAGTACTTC	CASSLAPASGGPRKQYF
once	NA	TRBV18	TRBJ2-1	TGTGCCAGCTCACCTCGTACTAGCAGCTCCTACAATGAGCAGTTCTTC	CASSPRTSSSYNEQFF
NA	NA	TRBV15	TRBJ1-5	TGTGCCACCAGCAGAGATCAGGAGCGAAATCAGCCCCAGCATTTT	CATSRDQERNQPQHF
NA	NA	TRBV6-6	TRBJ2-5	TGTGCCAGCACCCGACGGGGGGCTGGCCCCAAAGAGACCCAGTACTTC	CASTRRGAGPKETQYF
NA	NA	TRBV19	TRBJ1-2	TGTGCCAGTAGACCCGGCGGGATATCCAACTATGGCTACACCTTC	CASRPGGISNYGYTF
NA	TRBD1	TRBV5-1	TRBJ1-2	TGCGTCGGACAGGGTAGGTTTGGCTACACCTTC	CVGQGRFGYTF
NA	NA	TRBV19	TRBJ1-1	TGTGCCAGTAGTACCACGGGCCGAGGGACTGAAGCTTTCTTT	CASSTTGRGTEAFF
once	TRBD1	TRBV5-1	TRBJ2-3	TGCGCCAGCAGCTTGGGACAGGGGAACACAGATACGCAGTATTTT	CASSLGQGNTDTQYF
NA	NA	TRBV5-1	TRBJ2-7	TGCGCCAGTACAGGCCAGGTGCCCTACGAGCAGTACTTC	CASTGQVPYEQYF
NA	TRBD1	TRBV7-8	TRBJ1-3	TGTGCCAGTGGGACAGGGGGGAGAAACACCATATATTTT	CASGTGGRNTIYF
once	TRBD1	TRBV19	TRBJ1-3	TGTGCCAGTAGTATAAAGGGGACAGGGGATCTCTCTGGAAACACCATATATTTT	CASSIKGTGDLSGNTIYF
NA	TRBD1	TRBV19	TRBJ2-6	TGTGCCAGTAGTATATGGGGACAGGGACCCGTCCTGACTTTC	CASSIWGQGPVLTF
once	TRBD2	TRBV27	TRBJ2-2	TGTGCCAGCAGGGGACTAGCGGGGAACACCGGGGAGCTGTTTTTT	CASRGLAGNTGELFF
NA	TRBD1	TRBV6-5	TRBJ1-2	TGTGCCAGCAGTAGGACAGGAAATTATGGCTACACCTTC	CASSRTGNYGYTF
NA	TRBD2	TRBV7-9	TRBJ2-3	TGTGCCAGCAGCTCCCCCACGGGACTAGCGGGGCGAAATACGCAGTATTTT	CASSSPTGLAGRNTQYF
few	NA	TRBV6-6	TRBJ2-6	TGTGCCAGCAGTTACTCGGGAAACTCTGGGGCCAACGTCCTGACTTTC	CASSYSGNSGANVLTF
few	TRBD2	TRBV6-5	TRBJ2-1	TGTGCCAGCAGCAGAAGCGGGGGGGGCAATGAGCAGTTCTTC	CASSRSGGGNEQFF
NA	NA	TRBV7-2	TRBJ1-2	TGTGCCAGCAGCTTAGGGGCAGGCACGAGCTACACCTTC	CASSLGAGTSYTF
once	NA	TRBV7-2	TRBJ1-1	TGTGCCAGCAGCCTTCAGGTGGGAAACACTGAAGCTTTCTTT	CASSLQVGNTEAFF
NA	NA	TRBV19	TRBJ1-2	TGTGCCAGTAGTACAGGGCATAACTATGGCTACACCTTC	CASSTGHNYGYTF
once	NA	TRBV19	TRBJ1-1	TGTGCCAGTAGGAAACAGGGTAGCGACACTGAAGCTTTCTTT	CASRKQGSDTEAFF
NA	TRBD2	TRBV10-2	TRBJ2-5	TGCGCCAGCAGTCCGGGGGGGATCCAAGAGACCCAGTACTTC	CASSPGGIQETQYF
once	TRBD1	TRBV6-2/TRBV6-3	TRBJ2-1	TGTGCCAGCAGCCGTCGACAGGGGGCATTTTTTGAGCAGTTCTTC	CASSRRQGAFFEQFF
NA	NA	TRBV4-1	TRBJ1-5	TGCGCCAGCAGCCTCTCTTACGGCGGCAATCAGCCCCAGCATTTT	CASSLSYGGNQPQHF
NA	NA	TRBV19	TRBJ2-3	TGTGCCAGTAGTCTTCGGGTTGGAGATACGCAGTATTTT	CASSLRVGDTQYF
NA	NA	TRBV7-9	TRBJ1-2	TGTGCCAGCCGCGGGCCGAGAGGCTATGGCTACACCTTC	CASRGPRGYGYTF